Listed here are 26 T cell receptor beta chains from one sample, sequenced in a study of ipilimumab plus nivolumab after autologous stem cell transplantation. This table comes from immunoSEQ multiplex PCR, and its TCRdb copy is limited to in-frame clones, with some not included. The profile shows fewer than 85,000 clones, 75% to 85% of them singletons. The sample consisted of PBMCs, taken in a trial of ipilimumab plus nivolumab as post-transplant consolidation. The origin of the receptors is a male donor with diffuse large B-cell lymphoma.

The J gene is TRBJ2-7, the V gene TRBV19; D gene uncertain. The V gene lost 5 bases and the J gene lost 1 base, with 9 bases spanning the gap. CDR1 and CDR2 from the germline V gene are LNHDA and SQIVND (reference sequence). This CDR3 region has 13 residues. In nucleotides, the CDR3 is TGTGCCAGTAGTCCGGGCCTGTCCTACGAGCAGTACTTC. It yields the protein CASSPGLSYEQYF. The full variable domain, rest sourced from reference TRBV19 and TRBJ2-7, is DGGITQSPKYLFRKEGQNVTLSCEQNLNHDAMYWYRQDPGQGLRLIYYSQIVNDFQKGDIAEGYSVSREKKESFPLTVTSAQKNPTAFYLCASSPGLSYEQYFGPGTRLTVT.

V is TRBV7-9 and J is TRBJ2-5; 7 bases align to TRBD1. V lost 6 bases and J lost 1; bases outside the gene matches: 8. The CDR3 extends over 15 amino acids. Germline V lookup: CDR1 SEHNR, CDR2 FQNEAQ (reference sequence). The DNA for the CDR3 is TGTGCCAGCAGTCAGACAGGGTTTGGCCAAGAGACCCAGTACTTC. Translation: CASSQTGFGQETQYF.

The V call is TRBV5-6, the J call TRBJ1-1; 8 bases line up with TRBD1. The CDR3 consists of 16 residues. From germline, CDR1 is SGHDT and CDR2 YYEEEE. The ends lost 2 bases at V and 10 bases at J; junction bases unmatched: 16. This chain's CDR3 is CASSFMDRVFTAGAFF. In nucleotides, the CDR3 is TGTGCCAGCAGCTTCATGGACAGGGTTTTTACGGCGGGAGCTTTCTTT.

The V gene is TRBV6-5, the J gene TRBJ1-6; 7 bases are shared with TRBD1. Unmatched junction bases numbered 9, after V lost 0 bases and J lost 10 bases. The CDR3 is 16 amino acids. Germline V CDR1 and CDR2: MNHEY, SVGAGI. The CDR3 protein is CASSYSRQGGESPLHF. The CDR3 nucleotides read TGTGCCAGCAGTTACTCGAGACAGGGAGGGGAATCACCCCTCCACTTT.

CDR3 bases: TGCGCCAGCAGCTTGGCCTTGGTCGTGGGCACAGATACGCAGTATTTT. Protein sequence: CASSLALVVGTDTQYF. V and J are TRBV5-1 and TRBJ2-3; unclear D gene. Germline assignment: CDR1 SGHRS and CDR2 YFSETQ. This CDR3 is 16 amino acids long. Trimming removed 0 bases from V and 1 base from J, with 12 bases in between.

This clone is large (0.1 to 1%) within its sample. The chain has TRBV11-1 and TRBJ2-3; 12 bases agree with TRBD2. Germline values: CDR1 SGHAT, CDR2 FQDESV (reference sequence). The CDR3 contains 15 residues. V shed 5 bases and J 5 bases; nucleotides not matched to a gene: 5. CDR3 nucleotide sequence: TGTGCCAGCAGCCGACTAGCGGGGGCCGTAGATACGCAGTATTTT. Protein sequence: CASSRLAGAVDTQYF. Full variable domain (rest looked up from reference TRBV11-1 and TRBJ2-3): EAEVAQSPRYKITEKSQAVAFWCDPISGHATLYWYRQILGQGPELLVQFQDESVVDDSQLPKDRFSAERLKGVDSTLKIQPAELGDSAMYLCASSRLAGAVDTQYFGPGTRLTVL.

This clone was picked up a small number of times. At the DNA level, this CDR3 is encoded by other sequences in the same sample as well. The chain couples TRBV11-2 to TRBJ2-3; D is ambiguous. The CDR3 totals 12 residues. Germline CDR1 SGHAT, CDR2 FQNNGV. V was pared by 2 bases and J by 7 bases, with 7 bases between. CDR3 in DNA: TGTGCCAGCAGCTTACTAGGGAATACGCAGTATTTT. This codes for CASSLLGNTQYF.

The CDR3 loop reads CASTTQTGNTEAFF. CDR3 bases: TGCGCCAGCACCACCCAAACAGGGAACACTGAAGCTTTCTTT. J is TRBJ1-1 and V is TRBV5-1; D might be TRBD1 (5 bases). From germline, CDR1 is SGHRS and CDR2 YFSETQ. Trimming removed 6 bases from V and 1 base from J, with 13 bases in between. The length of the CDR3 is 14 residues.

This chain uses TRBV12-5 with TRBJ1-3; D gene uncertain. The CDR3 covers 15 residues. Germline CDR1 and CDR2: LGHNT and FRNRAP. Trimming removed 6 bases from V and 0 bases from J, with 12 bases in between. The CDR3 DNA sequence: TGTGCTAGTGGACCCCCCCTGGTCTCTGGAAACACCATATATTTT. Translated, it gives CASGPPLVSGNTIYF.

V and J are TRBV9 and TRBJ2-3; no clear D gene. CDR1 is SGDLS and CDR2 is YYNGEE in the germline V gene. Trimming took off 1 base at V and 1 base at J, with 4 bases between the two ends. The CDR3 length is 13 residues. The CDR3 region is CASSVTGTDTQYF. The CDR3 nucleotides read TGTGCCAGCAGCGTAACGGGCACAGATACGCAGTATTTT.

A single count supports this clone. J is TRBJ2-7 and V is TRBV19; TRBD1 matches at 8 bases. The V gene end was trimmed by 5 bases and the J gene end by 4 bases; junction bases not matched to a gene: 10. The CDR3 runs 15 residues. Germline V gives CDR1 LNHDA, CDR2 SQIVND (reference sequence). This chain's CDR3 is CASSLQGVPSYEQYF. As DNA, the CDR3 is TGTGCCAGTAGTCTACAGGGGGTTCCCTCTTACGAGCAGTACTTC.

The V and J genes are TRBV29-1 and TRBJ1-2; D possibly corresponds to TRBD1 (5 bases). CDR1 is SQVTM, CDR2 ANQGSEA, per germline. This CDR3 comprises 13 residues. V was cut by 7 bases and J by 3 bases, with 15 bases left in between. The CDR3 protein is CSATPSGDYGYTF. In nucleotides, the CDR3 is TGCAGCGCCACCCCCTCGGGGGACTATGGCTACACCTTC.

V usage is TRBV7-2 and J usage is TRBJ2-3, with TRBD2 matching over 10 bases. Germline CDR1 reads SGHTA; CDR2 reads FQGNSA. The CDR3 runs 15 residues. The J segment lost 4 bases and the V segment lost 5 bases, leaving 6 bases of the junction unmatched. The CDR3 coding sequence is TGTGCCAGCAGCCAGAGAGGGACTAGCGCAGATACGCAGTATTTT. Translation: CASSQRGTSADTQYF.

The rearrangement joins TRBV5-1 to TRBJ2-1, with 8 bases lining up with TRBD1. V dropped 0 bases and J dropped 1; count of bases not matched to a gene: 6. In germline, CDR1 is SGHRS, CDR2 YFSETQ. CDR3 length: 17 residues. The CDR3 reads CASSLGRQGLSYNEQFF. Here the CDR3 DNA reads TGCGCCAGCAGCTTGGGTAGACAGGGGCTTTCCTACAATGAGCAGTTCTTC. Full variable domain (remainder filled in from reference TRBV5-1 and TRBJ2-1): KAGVTQTPRYLIKTRGQQVTLSCSPISGHRSVSWYQQTPGQGLQFLFEYFSETQRNKGNFPGRFSGRQFSNSRSEMNVSTLELGDSALYLCASSLGRQGLSYNEQFFGPGTRLTVL.

The CDR3 nucleotides are TGCGCCAGCAGCTCCCAGGGGGCCTACGAGCAGTACTTC. It yields the protein CASSSQGAYEQYF. This chain uses TRBV5-1 with TRBJ2-7; TRBD1 matches 7 bases. The CDR3 extends over 13 amino acids. V shed 3 bases, J shed 2 bases, and the junction held 2 bases outside the gene matches. Per germline, CDR1 SGHRS and CDR2 YFSETQ.

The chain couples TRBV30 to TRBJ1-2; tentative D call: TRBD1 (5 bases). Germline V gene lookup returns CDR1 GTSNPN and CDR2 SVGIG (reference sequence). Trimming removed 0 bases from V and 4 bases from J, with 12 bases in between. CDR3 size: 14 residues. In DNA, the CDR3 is TGTGCCTGGAGTGTGGGGGTTCAGGGCTATGGCTACACCTTC. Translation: CAWSVGVQGYGYTF.

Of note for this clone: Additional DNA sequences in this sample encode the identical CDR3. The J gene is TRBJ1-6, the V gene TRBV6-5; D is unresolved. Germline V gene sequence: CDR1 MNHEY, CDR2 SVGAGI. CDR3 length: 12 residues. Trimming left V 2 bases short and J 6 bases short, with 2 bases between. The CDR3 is CASSYVNSPLHF. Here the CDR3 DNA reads TGTGCCAGCAGTTACGTTAATTCACCCCTCCACTTT.

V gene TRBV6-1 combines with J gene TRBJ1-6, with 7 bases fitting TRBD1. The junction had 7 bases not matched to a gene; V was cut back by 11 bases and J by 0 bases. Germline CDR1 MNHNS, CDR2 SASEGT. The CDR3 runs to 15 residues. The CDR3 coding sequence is TGTGCCGGACGACAGGGCTCCTCCTATAATTCACCCCTCCACTTT. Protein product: CAGRQGSSYNSPLHF.

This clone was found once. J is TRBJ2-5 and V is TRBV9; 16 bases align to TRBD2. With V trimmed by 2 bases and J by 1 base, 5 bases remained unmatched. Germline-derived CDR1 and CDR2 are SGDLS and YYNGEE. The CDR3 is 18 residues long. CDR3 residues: CASSVSGLAGGAQETQYF. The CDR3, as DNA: TGTGCCAGCAGCGTGTCGGGACTAGCGGGGGGGGCCCAAGAGACCCAGTACTTC.

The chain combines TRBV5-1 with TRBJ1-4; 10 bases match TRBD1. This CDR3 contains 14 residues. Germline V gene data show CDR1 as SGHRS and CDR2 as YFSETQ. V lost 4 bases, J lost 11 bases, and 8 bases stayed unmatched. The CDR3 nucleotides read TGCGCCAGCAGCCTCGGACAGGGGGGCGACAAACTGTTTTTT. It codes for CASSLGQGGDKLFF.

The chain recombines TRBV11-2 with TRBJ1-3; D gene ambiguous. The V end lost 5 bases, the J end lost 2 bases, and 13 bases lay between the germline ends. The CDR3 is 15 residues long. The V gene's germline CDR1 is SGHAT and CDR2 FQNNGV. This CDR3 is CASSQTLGTGNTIYF. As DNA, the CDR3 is TGTGCCAGCAGCCAGACACTAGGGACTGGAAACACCATATATTTT.

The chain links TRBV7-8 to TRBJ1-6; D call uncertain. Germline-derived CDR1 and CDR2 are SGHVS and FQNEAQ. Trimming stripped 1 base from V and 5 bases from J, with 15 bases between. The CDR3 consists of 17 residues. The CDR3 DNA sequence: TGTGCCAGCAGCTTAGTGGCCGGGTCGGGGAATAATTCACCCCTCCACTTT. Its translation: CASSLVAGSGNNSPLHF.

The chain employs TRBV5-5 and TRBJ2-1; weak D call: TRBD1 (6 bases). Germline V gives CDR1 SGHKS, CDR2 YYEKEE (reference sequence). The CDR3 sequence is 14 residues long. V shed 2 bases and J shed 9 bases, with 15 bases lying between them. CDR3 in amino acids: CASSFRDRPLEQFF. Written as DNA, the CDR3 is TGTGCCAGCAGCTTTCGCGACAGGCCCCTTGAGCAGTTCTTC.

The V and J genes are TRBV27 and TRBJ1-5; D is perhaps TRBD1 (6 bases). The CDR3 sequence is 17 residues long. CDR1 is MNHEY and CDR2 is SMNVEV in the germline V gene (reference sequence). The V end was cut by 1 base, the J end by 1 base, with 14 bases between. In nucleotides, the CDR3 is TGTGCCAGCAGTTTATATTGGGGGGCGATGAGCAATCAGCCCCAGCATTTT. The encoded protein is CASSLYWGAMSNQPQHF.

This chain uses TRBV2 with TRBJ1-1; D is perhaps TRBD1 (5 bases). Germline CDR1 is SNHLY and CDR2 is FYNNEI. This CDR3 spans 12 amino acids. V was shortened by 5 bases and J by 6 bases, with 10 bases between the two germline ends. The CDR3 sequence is CASSLGGAEAFF. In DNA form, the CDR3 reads TGTGCCAGCAGTCTGGGGGGAGCTGAAGCTTTCTTT.

The CDR3 nucleotides are TGTGCCAGCAGACTGCAGGGGGGAGAGACCCAGTACTTC. The encoded protein is CASRLQGGETQYF. The rearrangement links TRBV27 to TRBJ2-5, with D perhaps TRBD1 (7 bases). The V and J ends lost 6 bases and 4 bases respectively, with 12 bases between them. The germline V gene encodes CDR1 MNHEY and CDR2 SMNVEV (reference sequence). The CDR3 runs 13 residues.